One sample yielded the 24 T cell receptor beta chains listed below, sequenced in a study of blood T cell repertoires in COVID-19. TCRdb keeps only in-frame clones here, not all; method: immunoSEQ multiplex PCR. Among around 150,000 clones, 75% to 85% were seen once, and the ten largest hold roughly 7.2%. Specimen: peripheral blood. All receptors derive from a woman between 45 and 60 years old in a cohort sampled during active or convalescent COVID-19.

CDR3 residues: CASSLAVASGTEAFF. The CDR3 region has the DNA TGCGCCAGCAGCTTGGCCGTTGCTTCGGGCACTGAAGCTTTCTTT. This chain connects TRBV5-1 to TRBJ1-1; no firm D call. CDR3 length: 15 amino acids. V was trimmed by 0 bases and J by 4 bases, leaving 13 bases between them. Germline V gives CDR1 SGHRS, CDR2 YFSETQ.

As concerns this clone: Other DNA sequences in the same sample also yield this CDR3. This rearrangement joins TRBV5-1 to TRBJ2-2; unclear D gene. V was cut by 1 base and J by 4 bases, with 8 bases left in between. The CDR3 sequence is 14 residues long. Germline assignment: CDR1 SGHRS and CDR2 YFSETQ. The CDR3, as DNA: TGCGCCAGCAGCTTGAGAGGTGGCACCGGGGAGCTGTTTTTT. Translation: CASSLRGGTGELFF.

J is TRBJ1-4 and V is TRBV11-1; 11 nucleotides line up with TRBD1. This CDR3 region has 16 residues. From germline, CDR1 is SGHAT and CDR2 FQDESV (reference sequence). The V gene end was trimmed by 5 bases and the J gene end by 8 bases; junction bases not matched to a gene: 10. CDR3 region: CASSPGQGAEGEKLFF. The CDR3 region has the DNA TGTGCCAGCAGCCCTGGACAGGGGGCGGAAGGCGAAAAACTGTTTTTT.

The rearrangement uses TRBV11-1 and TRBJ2-2, with D uncertain. This CDR3 has 15 amino acids. Trimming took 2 bases from V and 0 from J, leaving 7 bases between them. CDR1 is SGHAT, CDR2 FQDESV, per germline (reference sequence). The CDR3 region is CASSLNTPNTGELFF. CDR3 DNA sequence: TGTGCCAGCAGCTTAAATACACCGAACACCGGGGAGCTGTTTTTT.

This chain joins TRBV6-5 and TRBJ1-6; 8 bases are a match to TRBD1. With V trimmed by 6 bases and J by 3 bases, 4 bases remained unmatched. CDR1 and CDR2 (germline): MNHEY, SVGAGI. This CDR3 spans 15 amino acids. The CDR3 sequence is CASSQGAVYNSPLHF. CDR3 bases: TGTGCCAGCAGCCAGGGGGCGGTCTATAATTCACCCCTCCACTTT.

The chain joins TRBV19 to TRBJ1-6; a possible D gene is TRBD1 (6 bases). V dropped 7 bases and J dropped 7 bases, with 14 bases sitting between them. CDR1 and CDR2 (germline): LNHDA, SQIVND (reference sequence). The CDR3 loop spans 14 amino acids. The CDR3, as DNA: TGTGCCAGTAACAGGGTAACTAGGAATTCACCCCTCCACTTT. This codes for CASNRVTRNSPLHF.

V gene TRBV5-1 combines with J gene TRBJ2-1; 13 bases line up with TRBD2. Trimming took 4 bases from V and 0 from J; bases not matched to a gene: 4. Per the germline V gene, CDR1 is SGHRS and CDR2 is YFSETQ. The CDR3 spans 17 residues. CDR3 coding DNA: TGCGCCAGCAGCGAGGGGACTAGCGGGGTCTCCTACAATGAGCAGTTCTTC. It codes for CASSEGTSGVSYNEQFF.

The rearrangement links TRBV6-6 to TRBJ1-2; D possibly corresponds to TRBD1 (6 bases). Germline CDR1 reads MNHNY; CDR2 reads SVGAGI (reference sequence). Trimming took off 6 bases at V and 4 bases at J, with 15 bases between the two ends. CDR3 length equals 14 residues. Here the CDR3 DNA reads TGTGCCAGCAGAACAGGGAAATTGGGCTATGGCTACACCTTC. It is translated as CASRTGKLGYGYTF.

This clone was counted once. V is TRBV7-6 and J is TRBJ1-5; no reliable D call. This CDR3 has 15 amino acids. Trimming left V 10 bases short and J 0 bases short, with 16 bases between. Per germline, CDR1 SGHVS and CDR2 FNYEAQ. The CDR3 sequence is CATKPEAYSNQPQHF. CDR3 DNA sequence: TGTGCCACGAAACCGGAGGCGTATAGCAATCAGCCCCAGCATTTT.

The chain joins TRBV12-5 to TRBJ1-1; 9 nucleotides agree with TRBD1. The trim removed 7 bases at V and 4 bases at J, leaving 25 bases unmatched. Germline V CDR1 and CDR2: LGHNT, FRNRAP. The CDR3 runs to 20 residues. CDR3 nucleotides: TGTGCTAGTGTACCCCGGGACAGGGATATGGACAAGAAATATAGCACTGAAGCTTTCTTT. It codes for CASVPRDRDMDKKYSTEAFF.

This chain links TRBV5-6 with TRBJ1-5; 12 positions agree with TRBD1. The CDR3 spans 16 residues. Unmatched junction bases numbered 6, after V lost 4 bases and J lost 4 bases. The germline CDR1 and CDR2 sequences are SGHDT and YYEEEE. CDR3 in DNA: TGTGCCAGCAGCGGGGGACAGGGGGCTGAGAATCAGCCCCAGCATTTT. Translating it yields CASSGGQGAENQPQHF.

The sample holds a few counts of this clone. The rearrangement links TRBV4-3 to TRBJ1-3; 10 positions agree with TRBD1. V shed 4 bases, J shed 2 bases, and the junction held 8 bases outside the gene matches. Germline V gene lookup returns CDR1 LGHNA and CDR2 YSLEER. The CDR3 is made up of 17 amino acids. CDR3 bases: TGCGCCAGCAGCCCAAACCGGGACAGGGGCACTGGAAACACCATATATTTT. Translated: CASSPNRDRGTGNTIYF.

The gene calls are TRBV5-6 and TRBJ2-7, with D possibly matching TRBD2 (7 bases). Germline V gives CDR1 SGHDT, CDR2 YYEEEE. Trimming took off 3 bases at V and 0 bases at J, with 19 bases between the two ends. CDR3 size: 17 residues. The CDR3 DNA follows: TGTGCCAGCAGCTGGAAAGTCGGGGGGCCACCCTCCTACGAGCAGTACTTC. Its translation is CASSWKVGGPPSYEQYF.

V is TRBV5-1 and J is TRBJ1-2, with 7 bases identical to TRBD1. Germline V gives CDR1 SGHRS, CDR2 YFSETQ. CDR3 length: 15 residues. The J segment lost 0 bases and the V segment lost 5 bases, leaving 7 bases of the junction unmatched. DNA for the CDR3: TGCGCCAGCAGACCACAGGGGTCGCCTAACTATGGCTACACCTTC. The encoded protein is CASRPQGSPNYGYTF.

The CDR3 reads CASSLRGSPNQPQHF. The CDR3 DNA sequence: TGTGCCAGCAGTTTAAGGGGCAGCCCGAATCAGCCCCAGCATTTT. This chain links TRBV6-5 with TRBJ1-5; perhaps TRBD1 as D (5 bases). The CDR3 is made up of 15 amino acids. Germline V gene sequence: CDR1 MNHEY, CDR2 SVGAGI. Between the trimmed V and J ends, which lost 4 bases and 4 bases, there was a span of 14 bases.

The chain uses TRBV19 and TRBJ1-1; maybe TRBD1 (6 bases). The germline CDR1 and CDR2 sequences are LNHDA and SQIVND (reference sequence). The V gene lost 6 bases and the J gene lost 4 bases, with 18 bases spanning the gap. This CDR3 has 15 amino acids. The CDR3 sequence is CASSPQTGPGTEAFF. Here the CDR3 DNA reads TGTGCCAGTAGCCCTCAGACAGGTCCGGGCACTGAAGCTTTCTTT. Full variable domain (rest looked up from reference TRBV19 and TRBJ1-1): DGGITQSPKYLFRKEGQNVTLSCEQNLNHDAMYWYRQDPGQGLRLIYYSQIVNDFQKGDIAEGYSVSREKKESFPLTVTSAQKNPTAFYLCASSPQTGPGTEAFFGQGTRLTVV.

The chain couples TRBV3-1 (or the pseudogene TRBV3-2) to TRBJ1-2, with TRBD1 matching 7 bases. Trimming removed 4 bases from V and 7 bases from J; junction bases left unmatched: 9. This CDR3 is 14 amino acids long. Per the germline V gene, CDR1 is LGHDT and CDR2 is YNNKEL (reference sequence). The CDR3 here is CASSRGQSKGGYTF. Written as DNA, the CDR3 is TGTGCCAGCAGCCGGGGACAGTCGAAAGGTGGCTACACCTTC.

The chain carries TRBV7-9 and TRBJ2-2; TRBD1 might be the D (6 bases). The germline V gene has CDR1 SEHNR and CDR2 FQNEAQ (reference sequence). Trimming stripped 5 bases from V and 6 bases from J, with 13 bases between. CDR3 length equals 14 residues. For the CDR3, the DNA is TGTGCCAGCAGCGTACAGGGTTCGGCCGGGGAGCTGTTTTTT. Translated: CASSVQGSAGELFF.

CDR3 in DNA: TGTGCCAGCACCAAAGGGGGACTAGCGGGGGATGAGCAGTTCTTC. Protein sequence: CASTKGGLAGDEQFF. V gene TRBV2 combines with J gene TRBJ2-1, with 14 bases that match TRBD2. V trimming: 7 bases; J trimming: 8 bases; junction bases outside the gene matches: 7. The germline CDR1 and CDR2 sequences are SNHLY and FYNNEI. CDR3 length equals 15 residues. Full variable domain (missing parts from reference TRBV2 and TRBJ2-1): EPEVTQTPSHQVTQMGQEVILRCVPISNHLYFYWYRQILGQKVEFLVSFYNNEISEKSEIFDDQFSVERPDGSNFTLKIRSTKLEDSAMYFCASTKGGLAGDEQFFGPGTRLTVL.

The chain carries TRBV3-1 (or the pseudogene TRBV3-2) and TRBJ1-2; perhaps TRBD1 as D (5 bases). CDR3 length: 14 amino acids. V was trimmed by 4 bases and J by 7 bases, leaving 16 bases between them. From germline, CDR1 is LGHDT and CDR2 YNNKEL (reference sequence). The CDR3 region has the DNA TGTGCCAGCAGCCTACGACAGATGGCGAGTGGCTACACCTTC. It encodes CASSLRQMASGYTF.

The chain combines TRBV21-1 with TRBJ1-5; the table names TRBD1, a call not compared with the DNA. TRBV21-1 has pseudogene status. This CDR3 is 16 amino acids long. Here the CDR3 DNA reads TGTGCCAGCAGCAAAGTGCCTAGGACAGGGTTTCAGCCCCAGCATTTT. It yields the protein CASSKVPRTGFQPQHF.

The CDR3 protein is CASSDRQGAYTGELFF. In DNA, the CDR3 is TGTGCCAGCAGCGACCGACAGGGGGCTTACACCGGGGAGCTGTTTTTT. This sequence joins TRBV7-3 and TRBJ2-2, with TRBD1 matching over 10 bases. Germline CDR1 and CDR2: SGHTA and FQGTGA. This CDR3 is 16 amino acids long. Trimming cost V 5 bases and J 3 bases; bases outside gene matches: 6.

The V gene is TRBV4-2, the J gene TRBJ2-6; TRBD1 matches at 8 bases. Germline trimming cut 5 bases from V and 0 bases from J; bases unmatched to any gene: 6. Germline CDR1 reads LGHNA; CDR2 reads YNFKEQ. The CDR3 runs 17 residues. The CDR3 DNA reads as TGTGCCAGCAGCGGGGGACAGGCTTTCTCTGGGGCCAACGTCCTGACTTTC. It yields the protein CASSGGQAFSGANVLTF.

V usage is TRBV7-8 and J usage is TRBJ2-7; the match to TRBD2 covers 10 bases. Per the germline V gene, CDR1 is SGHVS and CDR2 is FQNEAQ. This CDR3 comprises 17 residues. Trimming cost V 4 bases and J 5 bases; bases outside gene matches: 14. The CDR3 DNA is TGTGCCAGCAGCTCGCGGTTTAGCGGGGGGCCTAGCGACGAGCAGTACTTC. This gives the protein CASSSRFSGGPSDEQYF.